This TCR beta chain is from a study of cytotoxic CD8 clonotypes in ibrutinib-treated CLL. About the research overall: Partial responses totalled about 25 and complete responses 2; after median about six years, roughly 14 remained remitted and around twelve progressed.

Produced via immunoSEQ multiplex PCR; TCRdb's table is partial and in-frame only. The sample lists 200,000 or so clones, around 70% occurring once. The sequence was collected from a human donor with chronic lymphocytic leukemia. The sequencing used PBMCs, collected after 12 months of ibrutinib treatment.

The CDR3 DNA sequence: TGCGCCAGCAGCACTGGACAGGGATACGATGGCTACACCTTC. This translates into CASSTGQGYDGYTF. The rearrangement joins TRBV5-1 to TRBJ1-2; 8 positions agree with TRBD1. V shed 4 bases and J 6 bases; nucleotides not matched to a gene: 8. The CDR3 covers 14 residues. Germline CDR1 SGHRS, CDR2 YFSETQ.